This TCR beta chain came from a study of T-cell memory formation after mild COVID-19. Study conclusions and caveats: The study found balanced CD4/CD8 in clones contracting day 15 to 85 and a CD4+ lean in later expanders.

The table lists this clonotype with a few counts. Its antigen remains unknown. Using its own MiXCR run on the 5' RACE reads, TCRdb lists one record per CDR3 protein. The sample includes about 470,000 distinct CDR3 sequences, roughly 25% of them seen just once. Sequenced: PBMCs or a T cell subset sorted from them (not recorded which). This sequence originates from an adult woman who had mild COVID-19 (a few samples of this study predate the infection). Cell type and time point are not known.

The CDR3 sequence is CSVERRAEETQYF. The CDR3 bases are TGCAGCGTTGAACGCAGGGCAGAAGAGACCCAGTACTTC. The chain links TRBV29-1 to TRBJ2-5; perhaps TRBD1 as D (5 bases). CDR1 is SQVTM and CDR2 is ANQGSEA in the germline V gene. This CDR3 region has 13 residues. Trimming left V 2 bases short and J 3 bases short, with 10 bases between.